What follows describes a single T cell receptor (beta chain). As yet, its antigen is unknown. This clone may be a read error of a much larger clone one base away. The CDR3 consists of 17 residues. The germline V gene has CDR1 MNHEY and CDR2 SMNVEV (reference sequence). The data belong to a study of T-cell reconstitution after alpha-beta-depleted transplantation in children. Study outcomes and limitations: After transplant, at about two months, alpha-beta T cells were reportedly derived from several hundred expanded graft clones. High day-60 TCRbeta diversity in some patients came from surviving recipient T cells and thymic progenitors. A year post-transplant, T-cell counts and diversity derived mostly from newly produced T cells.

Unique molecular identifiers were used in preparing the TCRbeta library. TCRdb independently ran MiXCR on the PCR reads; one entry per CDR3 protein. The sample lists around 300,000 distinct CDR3 sequences, roughly 11% occurring once. The gene calls are TRBV27 and TRBJ1-2, with no clear D. The sample here was peripheral blood, taken 180 days after TCRalphabeta/CD19-depleted stem cell transplant. The sequence was obtained from a male patient between 2 and 10 years old who had a stem cell transplant for chronic granulomatous disease, so the T cells may come from the graft donor. The CDR3 DNA sequence: TGTGCCAGCCGTTTATCCGGCTCGGACGGTTCTAACTATGGCTACACCTTC. Its translation is CASRLSGSDGSNYGYTF.